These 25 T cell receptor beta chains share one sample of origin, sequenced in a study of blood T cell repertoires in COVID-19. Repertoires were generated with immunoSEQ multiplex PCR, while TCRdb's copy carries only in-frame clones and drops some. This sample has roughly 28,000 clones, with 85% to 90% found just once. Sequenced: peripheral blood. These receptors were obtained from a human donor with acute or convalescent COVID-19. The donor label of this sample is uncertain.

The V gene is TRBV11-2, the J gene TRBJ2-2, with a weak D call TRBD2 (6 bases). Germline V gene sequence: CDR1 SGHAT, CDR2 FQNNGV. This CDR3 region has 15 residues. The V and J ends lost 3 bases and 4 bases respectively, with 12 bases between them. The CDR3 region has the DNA TGTGCCAGCAGCTTGTGGGGGGAGAGCACCGGGGAGCTGTTTTTT. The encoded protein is CASSLWGESTGELFF.

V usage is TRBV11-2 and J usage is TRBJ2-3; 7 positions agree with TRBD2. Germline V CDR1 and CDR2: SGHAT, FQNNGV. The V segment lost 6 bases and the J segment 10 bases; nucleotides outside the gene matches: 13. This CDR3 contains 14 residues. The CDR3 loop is CASRELAISSAQYF. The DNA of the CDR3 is TGTGCCAGCAGGGAACTAGCGATTTCATCGGCGCAGTATTTT.

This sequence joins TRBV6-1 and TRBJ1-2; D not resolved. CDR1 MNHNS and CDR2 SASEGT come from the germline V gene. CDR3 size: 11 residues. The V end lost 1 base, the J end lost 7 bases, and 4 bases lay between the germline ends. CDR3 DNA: TGTGCCAGCAGTGAAGACTTTGGCTACACCTTC. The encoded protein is CASSEDFGYTF.

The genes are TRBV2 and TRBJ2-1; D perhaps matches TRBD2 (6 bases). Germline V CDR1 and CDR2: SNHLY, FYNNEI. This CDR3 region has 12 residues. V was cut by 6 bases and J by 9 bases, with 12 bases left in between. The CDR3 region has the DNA TGTGCCAGCAGCGCGGGACGGAGTGAGCAGTTCTTC. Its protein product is CASSAGRSEQFF. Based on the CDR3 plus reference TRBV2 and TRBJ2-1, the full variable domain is EPEVTQTPSHQVTQMGQEVILRCVPISNHLYFYWYRQILGQKVEFLVSFYNNEISEKSEIFDDQFSVERPDGSNFTLKIRSTKLEDSAMYFCASSAGRSEQFFGPGTRLTVL.

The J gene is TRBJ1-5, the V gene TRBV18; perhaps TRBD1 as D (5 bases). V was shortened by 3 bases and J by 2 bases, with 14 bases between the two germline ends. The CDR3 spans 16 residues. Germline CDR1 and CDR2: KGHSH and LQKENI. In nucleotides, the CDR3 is TGTGCCAGCTCACCTCGACCCGACAGCCGCAATCAGCCCCAGCATTTT. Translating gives CASSPRPDSRNQPQHF.

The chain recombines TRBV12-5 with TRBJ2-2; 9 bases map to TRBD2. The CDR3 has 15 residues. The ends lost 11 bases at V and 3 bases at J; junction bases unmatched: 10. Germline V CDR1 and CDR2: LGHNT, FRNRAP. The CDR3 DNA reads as TGTGCTTCAACCGGGGCGGGAGGGGACACCGGGGAGCTGTTTTTT. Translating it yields CASTGAGGDTGELFF.

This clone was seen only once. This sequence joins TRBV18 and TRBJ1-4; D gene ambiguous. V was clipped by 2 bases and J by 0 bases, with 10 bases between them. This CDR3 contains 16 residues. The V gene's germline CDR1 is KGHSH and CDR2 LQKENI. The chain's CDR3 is CASSPIQTTTNEKLFF. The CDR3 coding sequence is TGTGCCAGCTCACCAATACAGACAACAACTAATGAAAAACTGTTTTTT.

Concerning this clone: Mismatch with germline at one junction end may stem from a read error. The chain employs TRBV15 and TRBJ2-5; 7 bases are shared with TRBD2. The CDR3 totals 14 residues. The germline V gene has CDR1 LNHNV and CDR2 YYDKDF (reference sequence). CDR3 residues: CTTSVRGEVETQYF. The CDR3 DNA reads TGTACCACCAGCGTCCGGGGGGAGGTAGAGACCCAGTACTTC.

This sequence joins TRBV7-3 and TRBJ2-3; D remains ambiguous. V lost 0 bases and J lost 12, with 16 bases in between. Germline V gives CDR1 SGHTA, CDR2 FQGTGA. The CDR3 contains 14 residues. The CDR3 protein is CASSLTSTPTTQYF. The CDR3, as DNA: TGTGCCAGCAGCTTAACGTCTACTCCCACTACTCAGTATTTT.

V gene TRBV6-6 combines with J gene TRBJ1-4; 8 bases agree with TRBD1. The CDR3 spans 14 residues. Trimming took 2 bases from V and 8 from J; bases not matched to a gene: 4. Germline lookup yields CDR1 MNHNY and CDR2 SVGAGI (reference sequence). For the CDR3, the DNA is TGTGCCAGCAGTTACCAAGGACAGGGCGAAAAACTGTTTTTT. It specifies CASSYQGQGEKLFF.

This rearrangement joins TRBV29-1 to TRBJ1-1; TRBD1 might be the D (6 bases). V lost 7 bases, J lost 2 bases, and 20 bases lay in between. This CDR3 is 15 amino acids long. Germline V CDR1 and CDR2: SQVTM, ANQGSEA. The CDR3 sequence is CSARGKDGVNTEAFF. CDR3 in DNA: TGCAGCGCCAGGGGAAAGGACGGTGTTAACACTGAAGCTTTCTTT.

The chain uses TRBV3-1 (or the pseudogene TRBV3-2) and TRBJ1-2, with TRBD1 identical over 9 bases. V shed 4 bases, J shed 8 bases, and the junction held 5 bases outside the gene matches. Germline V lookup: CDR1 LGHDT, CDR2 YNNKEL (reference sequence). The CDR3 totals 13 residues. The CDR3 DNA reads TGTGCCAGCAGCCCAACGGACAGGGGAGGCTACACCTTC. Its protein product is CASSPTDRGGYTF.

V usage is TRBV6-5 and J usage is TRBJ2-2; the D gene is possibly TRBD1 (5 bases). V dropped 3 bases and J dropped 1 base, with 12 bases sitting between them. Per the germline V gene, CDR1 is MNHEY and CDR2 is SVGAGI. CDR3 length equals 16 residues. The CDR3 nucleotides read TGTGCCAGCAGTTATCTGGGGCAGGTGAACACCGGGGAGCTGTTTTTT. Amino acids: CASSYLGQVNTGELFF.

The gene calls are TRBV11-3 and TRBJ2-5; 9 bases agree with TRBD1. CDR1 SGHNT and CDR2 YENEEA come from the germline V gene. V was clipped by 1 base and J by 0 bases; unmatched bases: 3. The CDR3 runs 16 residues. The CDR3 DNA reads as TGTGCCAGCAGCTTAGGGACAGGGGATAACCAAGAGACCCAGTACTTC. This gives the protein CASSLGTGDNQETQYF.

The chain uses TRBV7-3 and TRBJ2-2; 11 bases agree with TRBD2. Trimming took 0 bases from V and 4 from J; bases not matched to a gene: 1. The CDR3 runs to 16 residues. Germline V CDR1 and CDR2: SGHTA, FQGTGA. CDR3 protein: CASSLTGTSGTGELFF. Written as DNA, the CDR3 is TGTGCCAGCAGCTTAACGGGGACTAGCGGCACCGGGGAGCTGTTTTTT.

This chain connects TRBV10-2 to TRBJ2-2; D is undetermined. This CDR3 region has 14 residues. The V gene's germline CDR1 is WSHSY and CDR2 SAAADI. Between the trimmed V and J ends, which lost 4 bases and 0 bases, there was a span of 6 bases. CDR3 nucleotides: TGCGCCAGCAGTGTCACAGCGAACACCGGGGAGCTGTTTTTT. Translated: CASSVTANTGELFF.

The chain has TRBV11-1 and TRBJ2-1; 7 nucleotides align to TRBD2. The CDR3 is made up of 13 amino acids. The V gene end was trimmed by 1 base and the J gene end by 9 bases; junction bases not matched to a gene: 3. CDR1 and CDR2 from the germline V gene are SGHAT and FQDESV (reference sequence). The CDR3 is CASSLELASEQFF. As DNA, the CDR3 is TGTGCCAGCAGCTTAGAACTAGCGAGTGAGCAGTTCTTC.

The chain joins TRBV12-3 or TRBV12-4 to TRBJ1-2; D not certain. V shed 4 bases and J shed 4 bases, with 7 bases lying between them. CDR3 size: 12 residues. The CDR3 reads CASSSGFYGYTF. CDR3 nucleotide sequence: TGTGCCAGCAGTTCGGGGTTCTATGGCTACACCTTC.

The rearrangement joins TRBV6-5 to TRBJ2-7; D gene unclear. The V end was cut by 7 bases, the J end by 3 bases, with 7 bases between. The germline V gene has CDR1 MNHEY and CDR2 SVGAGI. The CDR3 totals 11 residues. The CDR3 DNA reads TGTGCCAGCAAGCAGGTCTACGAGCAGTACTTC. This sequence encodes CASKQVYEQYF.

The CDR3 sequence: CASSQRTGLPNTEAFF. CDR3 in DNA: TGTGCCAGCAGCCAACGGACAGGACTACCGAACACTGAAGCTTTCTTT. V usage is TRBV3-1 (or the pseudogene TRBV3-2) and J usage is TRBJ1-1, with 7 bases aligning to TRBD1. The germline CDR1 and CDR2 sequences are LGHDT and YNNKEL (reference sequence). V lost 2 bases, J lost 1 base, and 7 bases stayed unmatched. This CDR3 spans 16 amino acids.

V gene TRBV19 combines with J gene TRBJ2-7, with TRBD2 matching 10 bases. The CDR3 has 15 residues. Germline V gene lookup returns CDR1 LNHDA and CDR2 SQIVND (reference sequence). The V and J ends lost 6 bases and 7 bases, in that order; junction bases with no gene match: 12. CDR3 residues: CASSPSSLAGVEQYF. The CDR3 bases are TGTGCCAGTAGCCCGTCGTCGCTAGCGGGAGTGGAGCAGTACTTC.

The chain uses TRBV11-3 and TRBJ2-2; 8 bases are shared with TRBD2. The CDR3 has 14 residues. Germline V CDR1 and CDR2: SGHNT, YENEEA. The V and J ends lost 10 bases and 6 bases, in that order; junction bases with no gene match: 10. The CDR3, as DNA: TGTGCCACCCGGGGGGGCGTCCGATCCGGGGAGCTGTTTTTT. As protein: CATRGGVRSGELFF.

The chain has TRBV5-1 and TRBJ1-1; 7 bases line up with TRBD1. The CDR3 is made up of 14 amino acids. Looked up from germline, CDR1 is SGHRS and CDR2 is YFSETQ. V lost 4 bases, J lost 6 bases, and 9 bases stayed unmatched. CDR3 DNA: TGCGCCAGCAGCGTGGTAGGGGGCGTTGCTGAAGCTTTCTTT. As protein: CASSVVGGVAEAFF. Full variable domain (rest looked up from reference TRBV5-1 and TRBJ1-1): KAGVTQTPRYLIKTRGQQVTLSCSPISGHRSVSWYQQTPGQGLQFLFEYFSETQRNKGNFPGRFSGRQFSNSRSEMNVSTLELGDSALYLCASSVVGGVAEAFFGQGTRLTVV.

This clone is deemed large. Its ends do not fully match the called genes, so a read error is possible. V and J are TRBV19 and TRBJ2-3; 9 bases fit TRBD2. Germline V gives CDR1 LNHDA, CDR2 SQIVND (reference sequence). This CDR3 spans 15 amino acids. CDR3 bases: TGTGCCAGTAGTCTCCGTGGGACTAGCAAAGATACGCAGTATTTT. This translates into CASSLRGTSKDTQYF.

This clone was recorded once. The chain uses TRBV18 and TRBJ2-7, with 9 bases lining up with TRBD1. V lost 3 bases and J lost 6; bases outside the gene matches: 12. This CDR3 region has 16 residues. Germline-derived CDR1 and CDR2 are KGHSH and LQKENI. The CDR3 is CASSPERVGQGTEQYF. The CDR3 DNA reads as TGTGCCAGCTCACCCGAAAGGGTGGGACAGGGTACCGAGCAGTACTTC.